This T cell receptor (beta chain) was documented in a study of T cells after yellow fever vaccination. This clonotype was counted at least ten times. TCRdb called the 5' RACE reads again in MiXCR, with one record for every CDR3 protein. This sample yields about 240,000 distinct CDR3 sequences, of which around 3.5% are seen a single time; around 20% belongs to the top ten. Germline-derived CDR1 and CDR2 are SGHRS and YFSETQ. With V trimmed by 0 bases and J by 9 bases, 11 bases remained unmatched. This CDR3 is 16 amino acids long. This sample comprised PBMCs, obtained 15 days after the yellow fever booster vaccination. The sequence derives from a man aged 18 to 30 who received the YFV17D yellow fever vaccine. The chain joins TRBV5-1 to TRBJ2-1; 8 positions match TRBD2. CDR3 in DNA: TGCGCCAGCAGCTTGGAGGGTTTCGGGGGGGCCAGTGAGCAGTTCTTC. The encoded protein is CASSLEGFGGASEQFF.